What follows are 27 T cell receptor beta chains derived from one specimen sequenced in a study of CD8 T cells in ankylosing spondylitis. TCRdb processed the 5' RACE reads anew with MiXCR; each CDR3 protein has one entry. The sample has around 770,000 distinct CDR3 sequences, roughly 20% seen once. No antigen has been identified for these receptors. Study conclusions and caveats: Among TCR beta sequences, a motif of 7 to 9 highly homologous variants appeared characteristic of ankylosing spondylitis blood.

Source material: blood, either unsorted or a sorted T cell fraction (not recorded which). Receptor source: a male donor with ankylosing spondylitis.

V usage is TRBV12-3 or TRBV12-4 and J usage is TRBJ1-6; 10 bases match TRBD1. Trimming took 5 bases from V and 6 from J; bases not matched to a gene: 7. CDR3 length: 16 amino acids. The CDR3 here is CASSPTGGRGNSPLHF. CDR3 coding DNA: TGTGCCAGCAGTCCGACAGGGGGCAGGGGTAATTCACCCCTCCACTTT.

V usage is TRBV11-2 and J usage is TRBJ2-1, with D uncertain. The germline V gene has CDR1 SGHAT and CDR2 FQNNGV. The CDR3 runs 13 residues. V was cut by 5 bases and J by 8 bases, with 13 bases left in between. CDR3 in amino acids: CASSPLLVDEQFF. DNA of the CDR3: TGTGCCAGCAGCCCCCTTCTAGTCGATGAGCAGTTCTTC.

This clonotype was detected only a few times. The chain uses TRBV5-1 and TRBJ2-5, with unresolved D. In germline, CDR1 is SGHRS, CDR2 YFSETQ. The CDR3 length is 14 residues. Between the trimmed V and J ends, which lost 6 bases and 3 bases, there was a span of 15 bases. Here the CDR3 reads CASKSSTLKETQYF. The CDR3 DNA reads TGCGCCAGCAAGTCATCTACTCTCAAAGAGACCCAGTACTTC.

The V gene is TRBV4-1, the J gene TRBJ2-7; D possibly matches TRBD1 or TRBD2 (6 bases each). Looked up from germline, CDR1 is MGHRA and CDR2 is YSYEKL. V was shortened by 0 bases and J by 3 bases, with 12 bases between the two germline ends. The CDR3 runs to 15 residues. The CDR3 sequence is CASSQEGRGLYEQYF. The CDR3 DNA reads TGCGCCAGCAGCCAAGAGGGTCGGGGGCTCTACGAGCAGTACTTC.

This clonotype was found a few times. The rearrangement uses TRBV15 and TRBJ2-5, with D maybe TRBD2 (5 bases). The ends were cut back, 0 bases at V and 7 bases at J, with 15 bases in the middle. CDR3 length equals 15 residues. Germline CDR1 is LNHNV and CDR2 is YYDKDF (reference sequence). DNA of the CDR3: TGTGCCACCAGCAGAGATCTCTCGCGGGCGGGGACCCAGTACTTC. Translating gives CATSRDLSRAGTQYF.

The CDR3 loop is CATSRDPGTGGSYNEQFF. DNA of the CDR3: TGTGCCACCAGCAGAGATCCCGGGACGGGAGGCTCCTACAATGAGCAGTTCTTC. This chain connects TRBV15 to TRBJ2-1; 7 nucleotides align to TRBD2. Germline V gene lookup returns CDR1 LNHNV and CDR2 YYDKDF (reference sequence). The V and J ends lost 0 bases and 0 bases, in that order; junction bases with no gene match: 8. The CDR3 contains 18 residues.

This clonotype appeared a few times. The J gene is TRBJ2-1, the V gene TRBV29-1, with TRBD2 matching over 10 bases. The germline gives CDR1 SQVTM, CDR2 ANQGSEA. After removal of 6 bases from V and 7 bases from J, the junction contained 9 bases not matched to a gene. This CDR3 spans 14 amino acids. As DNA, the CDR3 is TGCAGCGTCCTTGGAGGTAGCGGGAGGAATGAGCAGTTCTTC. It codes for CSVLGGSGRNEQFF.

This clonotype was seen a few times. The chain combines TRBV28 with TRBJ2-7, with 7 bases that match TRBD2. Germline-derived CDR1 and CDR2 are MDHEN and SYDVKM. This CDR3 spans 14 amino acids. V was clipped by 3 bases and J by 4 bases; unmatched bases: 6. For the CDR3, the DNA is TGTGCCAGCAGTTTTGGGCGGGAGCCATACGAGCAGTACTTC. This encodes CASSFGREPYEQYF.

Here the CDR3 DNA reads TGCGCCAGCAGCACCGACACAAAAGGAACCGGGGAGCTGTTTTTT. This gives the protein CASSTDTKGTGELFF. The chain links TRBV5-1 to TRBJ2-2; D uncertain. The V and J ends lost 4 bases and 5 bases respectively, with 15 bases between them. The CDR3 runs 15 residues. The germline gives CDR1 SGHRS, CDR2 YFSETQ.

This clonotype was detected a few times. The chain couples TRBV10-3 to TRBJ1-5; D gene uncertain. The V end lost 7 bases, the J end lost 4 bases, and 11 bases lay between the germline ends. Germline V gene data show CDR1 as ENHRY and CDR2 as SYGVKD. The CDR3 runs to 13 residues. CDR3 bases: TGTGCCATCAACCGGGAGCCGAATCAGCCCCAGCATTTT. It encodes CAINREPNQPQHF.

This clonotype was seen a few times. CDR3 nucleotides: TGTGCCAGCAGTTTATATCCTAGCGGGGAGGGTTCTGAGCAGTTCTTC. Protein product: CASSLYPSGEGSEQFF. The gene calls are TRBV12-3 or TRBV12-4 and TRBJ2-1; 9 nucleotides line up with TRBD2. V lost 2 bases and J lost 9; bases outside the gene matches: 11. There are 16 residues in the CDR3.

The rearrangement links TRBV12-3 or TRBV12-4 to TRBJ2-7, with 7 nucleotides matching TRBD2. The CDR3 totals 14 residues. The ends lost 3 bases at V and 5 bases at J; junction bases unmatched: 7. As DNA, the CDR3 is TGTGCCAGCAGTTTGGGAAAGGGGAGGGACGAGCAGTACTTC. Translating gives CASSLGKGRDEQYF.

This clonotype was observed a few times. The rearrangement joins TRBV3-1 to TRBJ2-1; 12 bases line up with TRBD2. J was trimmed by 7 bases and V by 3 bases; bases with no gene match: 4. This CDR3 spans 15 amino acids. The germline V gene encodes CDR1 LGHDT and CDR2 YNNKEL (reference sequence). For the CDR3, the DNA is TGTGCCAGCAGCCATACGGGACTAGCGGGTAATGAGCAGTTCTTC. Encoded protein: CASSHTGLAGNEQFF.

In this sample, this clonotype turned up a few times. This sequence joins TRBV3-1 and TRBJ2-7; D remains unclear. The V and J ends lost 1 base and 0 bases respectively, with 7 bases between them. This CDR3 spans 14 amino acids. Germline V gene data show CDR1 as LGHDT and CDR2 as YNNKEL (reference sequence). CDR3 loop: CASSQASSSYEQYF. CDR3 nucleotide sequence: TGTGCCAGCAGCCAAGCCAGCTCCTCCTACGAGCAGTACTTC.

This chain joins TRBV9 and TRBJ1-2, with a weak D call TRBD1 (6 bases). CDR1 is SGDLS, CDR2 YYNGEE, per germline. With 4 bases removed from V and 6 bases from J, the gap between germline ends came to 16 bases. CDR3 size: 14 residues. In nucleotides, the CDR3 is TGTGCCAGCAGCCCCCGGGGGGCGACGGATGGCTACACCTTC. This sequence encodes CASSPRGATDGYTF.

This clonotype was counted a few times. V usage is TRBV7-8 and J usage is TRBJ1-1; maybe TRBD1 (5 bases). CDR1 and CDR2 from the germline V gene are SGHVS and FQNEAQ. The CDR3 has 15 residues. The V end was cut by 1 base, the J end by 4 bases, with 13 bases between. This chain's CDR3 is CASSLGGVVSTEAFF. CDR3 in DNA: TGTGCCAGCAGCTTAGGGGGGGTGGTAAGCACTGAAGCTTTCTTT.

As for this clonotype: The junction shows a germline mismatch at one end, possibly a read error. This chain joins TRBV20-1 and TRBJ2-3; 7 bases are shared with TRBD2. The CDR3 has 15 amino acids. Germline V gives CDR1 DFQATT, CDR2 SNEGSKA (reference sequence). CDR3 sequence reads: CCARGLAANSDTQYF. In DNA form, the CDR3 reads TGCTGTGCTAGAGGGCTAGCGGCTAATTCAGATACGCAGTATTTT.

This clonotype was seen a handful of times. The junction departs from the called germline gene at one end, perhaps through a read error. V is TRBV7-3 and J is TRBJ2-6; perhaps TRBD1 as D (5 bases). The CDR3 runs to 17 residues. Germline values: CDR1 SGHTA, CDR2 FQGTGA. The DNA of the CDR3 is TGTGCCAGCAGATTAAACGCAGGGATCTCTGGGGCCAACGTCCTGACTTTC. Protein sequence: CASRLNAGISGANVLTF. Variable domain in full (rest from reference TRBV7-3 and TRBJ2-6): GAGVSQTPSNKVTEKGKYVELRCDPISGHTALYWYRQSLGQGPEFLIYFQGTGAADDSGLPNDRFFAVRPEGSVSTLKIQRTERGDSAVYLCASRLNAGISGANVLTFGAGSRLTVL.

This clonotype showed up just a few times. The chain is built from TRBV5-1 and TRBJ2-3; TRBD2 matches 13 bases. This CDR3 is 16 amino acids long. The J segment lost 2 bases and the V segment lost 6 bases, leaving 6 bases of the junction unmatched. From germline, CDR1 is SGHRS and CDR2 YFSETQ. The CDR3 region has the DNA TGCGCCAGCAACCGACTAGCGGGGGGCCTCACAGATACGCAGTATTTT. It encodes CASNRLAGGLTDTQYF.

This clonotype was counted only a few times. This chain links TRBV7-9 with TRBJ1-2, with D hard to call. Per germline, CDR1 SEHNR and CDR2 FQNEAQ (reference sequence). Trimming removed 4 bases at V and 5 bases at J, with 8 bases between. This CDR3 spans 12 amino acids. CDR3 region: CASSSTNYGYTF. In nucleotides, the CDR3 is TGTGCCAGCAGCTCCACAAATTATGGCTACACCTTC. Variable domain in full (rest from reference TRBV7-9 and TRBJ1-2): DTGVSQNPRHKITKRGQNVTFRCDPISEHNRLYWYRQTLGQGPEFLTYFQNEAQLEKSRLLSDRFSAERPKGSFSTLEIQRTEQGDSAMYLCASSSTNYGYTFGSGTRLTVV.

This clonotype was seen only a few times. The rearrangement links TRBV10-3 to TRBJ2-5; 8 nucleotides agree with TRBD2. This CDR3 comprises 17 residues. V trimming: 0 bases; J trimming: 3 bases; junction bases outside the gene matches: 9. Germline-derived CDR1 and CDR2 are ENHRY and SYGVKD. The CDR3 nucleotides are TGTGCCATCAGTGAGTCAACGGGGGGGGCCCTTAAAGAGACCCAGTACTTC. Encoded protein: CAISESTGGALKETQYF.

The chain joins TRBV5-1 to TRBJ1-4; TRBD1 matches at 7 bases. The germline gives CDR1 SGHRS, CDR2 YFSETQ. This CDR3 is built from 14 residues. V trimming: 4 bases; J trimming: 8 bases; junction bases outside the gene matches: 8. The CDR3 region has the DNA TGCGCCAGCAGCCCGGGGGGACAGCGGGAAAAACTGTTTTTT. Its translation: CASSPGGQREKLFF.

Only a few counts were recorded for this clonotype. V and J are TRBV12-3 or TRBV12-4 and TRBJ1-1; 8 nucleotides align to TRBD1. This CDR3 comprises 14 residues. J lost 1 base, V lost 4 bases, and 2 bases had no gene match. CDR3 nucleotide sequence: TGTGCCAGCAGTTCGGGACAGGAGAACACTGAAGCTTTCTTT. This sequence encodes CASSSGQENTEAFF.

This clonotype was counted many times. This sequence joins TRBV6-1 and TRBJ1-5; TRBD1 aligns across 7 bases. Germline CDR1 is MNHNS and CDR2 is SASEGT. V dropped 4 bases and J dropped 5; count of bases not matched to a gene: 5. This CDR3 contains 14 residues. CDR3 amino acids: CASSVRDSDQPQHF. In nucleotides, the CDR3 is TGTGCCAGCAGTGTCCGGGACAGCGATCAGCCCCAGCATTTT.

This clonotype was counted only a few times. The chain recombines TRBV12-3 or TRBV12-4 with TRBJ1-1; TRBD1 matches 8 bases. The CDR3 consists of 14 residues. Trimming removed 4 bases from V and 4 bases from J; junction bases left unmatched: 5. The CDR3 DNA is TGTGCCAGCAGTTCGGGACAGGTGGTCACTGAAGCTTTCTTT. Protein: CASSSGQVVTEAFF.

This clonotype was counted at least ten times. The gene calls are TRBV27 and TRBJ2-7; no clear D. The CDR3 has 12 amino acids. V lost 4 bases and J 1 base, leaving 5 bases between the germline ends. The germline V gene encodes CDR1 MNHEY and CDR2 SMNVEV (reference sequence). CDR3 sequence (DNA): TGTGCCAGCAGTTATCTTTCCTACGAGCAGTACTTC. As protein: CASSYLSYEQYF.

In its sample, this clonotype was seen a few times. The chain recombines TRBV7-9 with TRBJ1-3, with 10 bases fitting TRBD1. CDR1 is SEHNR and CDR2 is FQNEAQ in the germline V gene (reference sequence). The CDR3 consists of 15 residues. J was trimmed by 7 bases and V by 2 bases; bases with no gene match: 5. CDR3 DNA sequence: TGTGCCAGCAGCTTATTTGGGACAGGGGAGAACACCATATATTTT. Translated: CASSLFGTGENTIYF.